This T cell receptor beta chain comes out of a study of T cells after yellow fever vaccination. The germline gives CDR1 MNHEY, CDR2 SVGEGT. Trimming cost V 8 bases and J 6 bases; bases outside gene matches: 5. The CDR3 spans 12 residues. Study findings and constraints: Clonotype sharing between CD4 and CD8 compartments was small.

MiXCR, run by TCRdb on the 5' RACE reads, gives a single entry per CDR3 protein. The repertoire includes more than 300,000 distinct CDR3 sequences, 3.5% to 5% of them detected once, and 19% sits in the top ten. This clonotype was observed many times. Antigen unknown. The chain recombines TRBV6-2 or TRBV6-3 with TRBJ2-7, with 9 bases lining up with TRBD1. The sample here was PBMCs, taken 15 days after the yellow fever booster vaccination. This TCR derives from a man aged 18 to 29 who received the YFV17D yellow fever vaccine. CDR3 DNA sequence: TGTGCCAGCCGGGACAGGGTCGGCGAGCAGTACTTC. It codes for CASRDRVGEQYF.